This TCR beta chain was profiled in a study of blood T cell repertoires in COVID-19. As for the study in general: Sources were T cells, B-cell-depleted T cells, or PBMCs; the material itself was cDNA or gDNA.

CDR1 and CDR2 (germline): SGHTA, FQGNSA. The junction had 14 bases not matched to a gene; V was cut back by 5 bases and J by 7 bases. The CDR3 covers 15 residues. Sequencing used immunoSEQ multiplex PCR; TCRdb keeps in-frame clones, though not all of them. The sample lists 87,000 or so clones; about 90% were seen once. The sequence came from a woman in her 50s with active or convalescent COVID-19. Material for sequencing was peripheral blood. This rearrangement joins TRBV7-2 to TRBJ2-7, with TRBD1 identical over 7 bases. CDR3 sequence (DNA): TGTGCCAGCAGCCTCGACAGGGCCAGCCAGCGAGAGCAGTACTTC. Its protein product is CASSLDRASQREQYF. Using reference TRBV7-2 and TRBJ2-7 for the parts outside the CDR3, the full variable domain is GAGVSQSPSNKVTEKGKDVELRCDPISGHTALYWYRQSLGQGLEFLIYFQGNSAPDKSGLPSDRFSAERTGGSVSTLTIQRTQQEDSAVYLCASSLDRASQREQYFGPGTRLTVT.